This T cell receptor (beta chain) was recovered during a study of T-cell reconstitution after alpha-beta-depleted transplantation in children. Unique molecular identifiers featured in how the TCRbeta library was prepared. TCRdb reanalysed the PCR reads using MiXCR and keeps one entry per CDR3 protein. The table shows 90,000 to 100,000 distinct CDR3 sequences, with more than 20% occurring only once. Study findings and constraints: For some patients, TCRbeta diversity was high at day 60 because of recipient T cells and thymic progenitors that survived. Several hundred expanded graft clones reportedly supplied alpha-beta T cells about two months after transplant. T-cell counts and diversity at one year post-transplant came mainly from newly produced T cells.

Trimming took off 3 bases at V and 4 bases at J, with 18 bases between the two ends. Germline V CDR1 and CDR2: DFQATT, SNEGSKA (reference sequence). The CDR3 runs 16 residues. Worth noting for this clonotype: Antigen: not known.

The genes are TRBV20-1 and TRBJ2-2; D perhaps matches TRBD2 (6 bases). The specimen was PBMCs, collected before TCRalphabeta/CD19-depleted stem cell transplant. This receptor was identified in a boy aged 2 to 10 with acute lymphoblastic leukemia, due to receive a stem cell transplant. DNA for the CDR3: TGCAGTGCTAGCCTACCGCAGCGGAGGGGCACCGGGGAGCTGTTTTTT. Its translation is CSASLPQRRGTGELFF.